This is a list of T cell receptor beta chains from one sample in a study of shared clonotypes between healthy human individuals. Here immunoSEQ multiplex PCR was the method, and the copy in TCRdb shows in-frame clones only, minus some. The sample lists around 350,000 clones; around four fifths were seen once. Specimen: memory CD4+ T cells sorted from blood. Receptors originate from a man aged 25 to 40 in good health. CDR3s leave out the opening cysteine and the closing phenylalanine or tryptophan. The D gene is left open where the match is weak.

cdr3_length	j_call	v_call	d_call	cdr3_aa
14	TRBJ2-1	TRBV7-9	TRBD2	ASSPLGAGGDNEQF
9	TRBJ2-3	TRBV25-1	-	ASSNTDTQY
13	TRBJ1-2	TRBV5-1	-	ASSLNREVAYGYT
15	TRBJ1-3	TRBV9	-	ASSVGGRATSGNTIY
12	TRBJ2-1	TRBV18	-	ASSRDSYDNEQF
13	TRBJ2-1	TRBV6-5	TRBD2	ASSYGTSGLTEQF
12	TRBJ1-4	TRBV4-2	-	ASSRGNANEKLF
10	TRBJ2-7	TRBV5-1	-	ASSEGFNEQY
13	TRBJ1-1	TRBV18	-	ASSPGVSVNTEAF
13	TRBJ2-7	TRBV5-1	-	ASSLDGGLYYEQY
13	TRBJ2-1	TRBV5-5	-	ASSLEGGMTNEQF
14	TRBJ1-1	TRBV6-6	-	ASSYLLSGGDTEAF
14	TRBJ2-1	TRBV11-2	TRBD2	ASSLAGTSGFNEQF
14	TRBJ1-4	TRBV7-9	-	ASSLGDGTRNEKLF
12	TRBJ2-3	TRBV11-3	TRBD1	ASSLTGDADTQY
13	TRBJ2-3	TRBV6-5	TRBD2	ASTGTSESTDTQY
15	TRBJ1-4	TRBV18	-	ASSVDQGTRANEKLF
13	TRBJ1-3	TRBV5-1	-	ASSLSPGLENTIY
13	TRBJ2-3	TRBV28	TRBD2	ASSDLSGIRDTQY
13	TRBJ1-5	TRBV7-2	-	ASSLGRAYNQPQH
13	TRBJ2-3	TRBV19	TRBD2	ATASSGLSTDTQY
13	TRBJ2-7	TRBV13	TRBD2	ASSLSGLALDEQY
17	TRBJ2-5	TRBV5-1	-	ASSLARNSRQGGGETQY
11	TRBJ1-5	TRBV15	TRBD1	ATSTQGNQPQH
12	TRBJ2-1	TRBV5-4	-	ASSPRGSRDEQF
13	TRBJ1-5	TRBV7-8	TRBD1	ASSTDRTGNQPQH
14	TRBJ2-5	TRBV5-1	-	ASSLRGMRNQETQY
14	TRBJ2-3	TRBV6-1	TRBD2	ASSEELAGGPDTQY
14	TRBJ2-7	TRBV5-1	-	ASSYGDLKSSYEQY
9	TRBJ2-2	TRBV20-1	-	SARDLSELF
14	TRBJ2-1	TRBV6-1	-	ASSDRDPKAYNEQF
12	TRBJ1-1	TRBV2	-	ASSEARGITEAF
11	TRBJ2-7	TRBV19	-	ASQTDTSYEQY
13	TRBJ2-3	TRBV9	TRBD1	ASSPRTGGTDTQY
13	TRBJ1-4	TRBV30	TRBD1	AWSIPDRDNEKLF
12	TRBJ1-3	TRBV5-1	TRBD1	ASSLGQGADTIY
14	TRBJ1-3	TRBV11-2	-	ASSLEGGSSGNTIY
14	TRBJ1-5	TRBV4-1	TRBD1	ASSQDGQGGNQPQH
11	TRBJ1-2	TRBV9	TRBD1	ASSVSGGNGYT
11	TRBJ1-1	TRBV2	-	ASIDTVNTEAF
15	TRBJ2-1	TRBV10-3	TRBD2	AISSGTSGPLYNEQF
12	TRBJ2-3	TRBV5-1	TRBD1	ASSLGQGADTQY
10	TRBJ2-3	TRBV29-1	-	SVQGFVDTQY
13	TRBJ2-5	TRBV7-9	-	ASSSKAAVQETQY
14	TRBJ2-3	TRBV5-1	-	ASSLGYGDSTDTQY
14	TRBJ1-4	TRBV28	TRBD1	ASSTGQGSGVGKLF
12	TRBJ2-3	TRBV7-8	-	ASSLDTLTDTQY
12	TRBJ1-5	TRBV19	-	ASSIRDGNQPQH
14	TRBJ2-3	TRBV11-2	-	ASSPPAHGPGDTQY
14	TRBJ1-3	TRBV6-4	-	ASTLPQGFSGNTIY
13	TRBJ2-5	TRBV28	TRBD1	ASSFKGAFQETQY
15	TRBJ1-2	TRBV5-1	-	ASSLIGGQGLNYGYT